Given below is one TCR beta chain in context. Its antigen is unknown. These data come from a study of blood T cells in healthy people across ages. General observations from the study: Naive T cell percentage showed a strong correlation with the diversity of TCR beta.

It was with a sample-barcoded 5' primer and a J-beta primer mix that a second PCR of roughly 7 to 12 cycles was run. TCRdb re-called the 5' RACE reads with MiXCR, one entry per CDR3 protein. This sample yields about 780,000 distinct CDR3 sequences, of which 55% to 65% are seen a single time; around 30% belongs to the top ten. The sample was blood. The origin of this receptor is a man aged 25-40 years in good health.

This chain's CDR3 is CASSATGPYNEQFF. For the CDR3, the DNA is TGTGCCAGCAGCGCGACAGGACCCTACAATGAGCAGTTCTTC. V and J are TRBV9 and TRBJ2-1, with D perhaps TRBD1 (6 bases). Germline CDR1 reads SGDLS; CDR2 reads YYNGEE. Trimming removed 3 bases at V and 2 bases at J, with 9 bases between. This CDR3 spans 14 amino acids.